These 13 T cell receptor beta chains came from one sample sequenced in a study of cytomegalovirus exposure and HLA in healthy donors. It was with 60 Vbeta and 13 Jbeta primers that the PCR ran. Some clones are missing from TCRdb's copy, which holds only in-frame ones; the method was immunoSEQ multiplex PCR. The sample holds over 150,000 clones, under 80% seen once. Sequencing input: PBMCs. All receptors derive from a man under 40 in good health and CMV-seropositive.

The chain joins TRBV7-9 to TRBJ2-2, with TRBD1 matching over 7 bases. V was clipped by 6 bases and J by 6 bases; unmatched bases: 4. The CDR3 contains 13 residues. Germline V gene sequence: CDR1 SEHNR, CDR2 FQNEAQ (reference sequence). The CDR3, as DNA: TGTGCCAGCAGAACAGGGGCGGCCGGGGAGCTGTTTTTT. This gives the protein CASRTGAAGELFF.

The chain is built from TRBV2 and TRBJ2-7, with D maybe TRBD2 (6 bases). This CDR3 comprises 12 residues. With 3 bases removed from V and 3 bases from J, the gap between germline ends came to 6 bases. CDR1 SNHLY and CDR2 FYNNEI come from the germline V gene. As DNA, the CDR3 is TGTGCCAGCAGTGAGGGGGGCTACGAGCAGTACTTC. Encoded protein: CASSEGGYEQYF.

The V call is TRBV9, the J call TRBJ1-4; D gene unclear. The V end lost 4 bases, the J end lost 0 bases, and 13 bases lay between the germline ends. Germline loops: CDR1 SGDLS, CDR2 YYNGEE. The CDR3 consists of 16 residues. DNA of the CDR3: TGTGCCAGCAGCTTAGAAGCCGGGGCAACTAATGAAAAACTGTTTTTT. Translated, it gives CASSLEAGATNEKLFF.

The V and J genes are TRBV25-1 and TRBJ2-7; D is uncertain. There are 12 residues in the CDR3. The germline CDR1 and CDR2 sequences are MGHDK and SYGVNS. Trimming shortened V by 6 bases and J by 2 bases, and 8 bases separated the two germline ends. The chain's CDR3 is CASSENTYEQYF. In DNA, the CDR3 is TGTGCCAGCAGCGAGAATACCTACGAGCAGTACTTC.

A remark on this clone: Its ends do not fully match the called genes, so a read error is possible. The DNA of the CDR3 is TGTGCTAGCAGCTTAGGACAGGGGTCGGCCGAGCAGTACTTC. Translation gives CASSLGQGSAEQYF. This rearrangement joins TRBV7-7 to TRBJ2-7; 9 bases line up with TRBD1. CDR3 length: 14 amino acids. Germline CDR1 and CDR2: SSHAT and FNYEAQ (reference sequence).

The chain uses TRBV19 and TRBJ1-5; D call uncertain. Germline CDR1 LNHDA, CDR2 SQIVND (reference sequence). The CDR3 spans 12 residues. The V end was cut by 4 bases, the J end by 4 bases, with 5 bases between. As DNA, the CDR3 is TGTGCCAGTAGTACGGGGAATCAGCCCCAGCATTTT. Its translation is CASSTGNQPQHF.

The chain joins TRBV7-9 to TRBJ2-5, with TRBD2 identical over 12 bases. The J call may be wrong; the DNA end is better matched by TRBJ2-7. Germline CDR1 SEHNR, CDR2 FQNEAQ (reference sequence). This CDR3 comprises 17 residues. The CDR3 bases are TGTGCCAGCAGCCAAACTGGACTAGCGGGGCCAAATTACGAGCAGTACTTC. Its translation: CASSQTGLAGPNYEQYF.

The chain combines TRBV7-6 with TRBJ2-6; TRBD2 agrees at 8 bases. Germline lookup yields CDR1 SGHVS and CDR2 FNYEAQ. The V segment lost 6 bases and the J segment 5 bases; nucleotides outside the gene matches: 9. This CDR3 is built from 16 residues. The chain's CDR3 is CASRPAGGQRANVLTF. DNA for the CDR3: TGTGCCAGCAGACCCGCGGGGGGTCAACGGGCCAACGTCCTGACTTTC. The whole variable domain, filled in from reference TRBV7-6 and TRBJ2-6, reads GAGVSQSPRYKVTKRGQDVALRCDPISGHVSLYWYRQALGQGPEFLTYFNYEAQQDKSGLPNDRFSAERPEGSISTLTIQRTEQRDSAMYRCASRPAGGQRANVLTFGAGSRLTVL.

This clone was detected only a few times. The chain is built from TRBV19 and TRBJ1-6; 9 bases agree with TRBD1. With 11 bases clipped from V and 7 bases from J, the junction kept 6 bases outside the gene matches. This CDR3 has 13 amino acids. The V gene's germline CDR1 is LNHDA and CDR2 SQIVND (reference sequence). The chain's CDR3 is CAAGQGLNSPLHF. CDR3 bases: TGTGCCGCTGGACAGGGGCTAAATTCACCCCTCCACTTT.

This clone was observed a few times. The CDR3 DNA follows: TGTGCCAGCAGCTGGGGACAGAATAATTCACCCCTCCACTTT. Translated: CASSWGQNNSPLHF. The chain is built from TRBV7-2 and TRBJ1-6, with 7 bases aligning to TRBD1. V lost 4 bases and J lost 5; bases outside the gene matches: 2. CDR1 and CDR2 from the germline V gene are SGHTA and FQGNSA. The CDR3 loop spans 14 amino acids.

V gene TRBV4-1 combines with J gene TRBJ1-2; D is unclear. The V gene's germline CDR1 is MGHRA and CDR2 YSYEKL. This CDR3 region has 16 residues. The germline V and J ends were trimmed by 0 bases and 2 bases, with 13 bases remaining between them. Written as DNA, the CDR3 is TGCGCCAGCAGCCAAGATGCGTCAGGTCTGAACTATGGCTACACCTTC. Amino acids: CASSQDASGLNYGYTF.

The V and J genes are TRBV5-6 and TRBJ2-7; 10 nucleotides line up with TRBD1. The germline V gene has CDR1 SGHDT and CDR2 YYEEEE. The CDR3 sequence is 17 residues long. Trimming at V came to 0 bases and at J to 5 bases, leaving 11 bases not matched to a gene. In nucleotides, the CDR3 is TGTGCCAGCAGCTTGGGTCGCCGCGGGACAGGGGTCCACGAGCAGTACTTC. The encoded protein is CASSLGRRGTGVHEQYF.

V usage is TRBV6-5 and J usage is TRBJ2-7, with 8 positions matching TRBD1. CDR3 length: 14 amino acids. Trimming cost V 6 bases and J 2 bases; bases outside gene matches: 6. Germline CDR1 MNHEY, CDR2 SVGAGI. The CDR3 loop is CASSPQGEPYEQYF. The CDR3 coding sequence is TGTGCCAGCAGCCCACAGGGGGAACCCTACGAGCAGTACTTC.